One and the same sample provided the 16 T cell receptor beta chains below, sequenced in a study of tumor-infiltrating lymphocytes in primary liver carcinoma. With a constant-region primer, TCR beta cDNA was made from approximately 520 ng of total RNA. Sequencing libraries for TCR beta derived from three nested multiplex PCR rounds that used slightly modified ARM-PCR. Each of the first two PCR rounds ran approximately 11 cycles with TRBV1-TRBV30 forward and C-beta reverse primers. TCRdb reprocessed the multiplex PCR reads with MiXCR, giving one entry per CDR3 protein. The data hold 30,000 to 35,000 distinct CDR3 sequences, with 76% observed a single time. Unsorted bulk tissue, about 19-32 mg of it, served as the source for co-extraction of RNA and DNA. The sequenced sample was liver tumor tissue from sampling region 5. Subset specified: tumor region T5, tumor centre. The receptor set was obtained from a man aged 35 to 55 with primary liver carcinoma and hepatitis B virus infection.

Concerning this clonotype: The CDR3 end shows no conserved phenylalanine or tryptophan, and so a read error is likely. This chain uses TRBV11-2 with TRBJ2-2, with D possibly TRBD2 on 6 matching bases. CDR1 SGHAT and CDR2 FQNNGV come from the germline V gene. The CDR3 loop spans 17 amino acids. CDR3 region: CGSSLALGGANTGELFS. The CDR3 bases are TGTGGCAGCAGCTTAGCATTAGGAGGGGCGAACACTGGGGAGCTGTTTTCT.

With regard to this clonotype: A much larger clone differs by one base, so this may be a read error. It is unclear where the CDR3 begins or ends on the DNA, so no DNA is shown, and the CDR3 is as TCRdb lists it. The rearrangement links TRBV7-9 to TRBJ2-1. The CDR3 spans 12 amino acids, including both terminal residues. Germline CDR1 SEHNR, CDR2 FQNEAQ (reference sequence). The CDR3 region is CASSTSWNEHFF.

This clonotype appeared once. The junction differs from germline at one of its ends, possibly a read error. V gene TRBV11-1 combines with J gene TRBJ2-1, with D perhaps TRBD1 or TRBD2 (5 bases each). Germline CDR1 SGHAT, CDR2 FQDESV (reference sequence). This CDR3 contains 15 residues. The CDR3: CASGSLGQGSNEQFF. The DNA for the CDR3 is TGCGCCAGCGGCTCCCTCGGACAAGGGAGCAATGAGCAGTTCTTC. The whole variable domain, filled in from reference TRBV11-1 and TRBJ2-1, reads EAEVAQSPRYKITEKSQAVAFWCDPISGHATLYWYRQILGQGPELLVQFQDESVVDDSQLPKDRFSAERLKGVDSTLKIQPAELGDSAMYLCASGSLGQGSNEQFFGPGTRLTVL.

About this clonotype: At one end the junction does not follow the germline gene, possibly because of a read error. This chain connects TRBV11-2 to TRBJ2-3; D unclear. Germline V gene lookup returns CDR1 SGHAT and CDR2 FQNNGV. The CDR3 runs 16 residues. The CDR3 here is CASSRQPINHIDTQYF. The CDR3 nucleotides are TGTGCCAGCAGCCGACAACCCATCAACCACATAGATACGCAGTATTTC.

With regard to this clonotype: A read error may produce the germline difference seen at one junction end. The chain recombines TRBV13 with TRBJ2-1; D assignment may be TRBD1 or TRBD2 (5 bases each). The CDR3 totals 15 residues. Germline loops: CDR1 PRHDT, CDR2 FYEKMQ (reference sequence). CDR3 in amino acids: CATSRLGQGDKEQFF. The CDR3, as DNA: TGTGCCACCAGCCGCCTGGGGCAGGGAGACAAAGAGCAGTTCTTC.

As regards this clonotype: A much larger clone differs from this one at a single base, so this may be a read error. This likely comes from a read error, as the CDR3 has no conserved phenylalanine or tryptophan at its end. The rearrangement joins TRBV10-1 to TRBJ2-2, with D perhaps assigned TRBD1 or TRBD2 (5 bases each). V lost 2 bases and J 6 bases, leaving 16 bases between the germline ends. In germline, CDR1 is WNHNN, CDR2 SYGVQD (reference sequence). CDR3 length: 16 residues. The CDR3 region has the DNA TGCGCCAGCAGTGAGCGGAAAGGGACGCCGGCCGGGGAGCTGTTTTCT. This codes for CASSERKGTPAGELFS.

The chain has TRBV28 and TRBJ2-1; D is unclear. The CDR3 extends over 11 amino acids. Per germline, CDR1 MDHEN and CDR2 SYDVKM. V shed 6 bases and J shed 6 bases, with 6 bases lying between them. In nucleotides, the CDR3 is TGTGCCAGCAGCTCCCGCAATGAGCAGTTCTTC. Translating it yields CASSSRNEQFF.

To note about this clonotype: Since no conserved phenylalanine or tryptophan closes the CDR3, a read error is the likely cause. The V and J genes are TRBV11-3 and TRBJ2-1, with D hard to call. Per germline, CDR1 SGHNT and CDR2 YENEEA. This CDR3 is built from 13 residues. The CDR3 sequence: CAISLGPVNEQFL. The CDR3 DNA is TGTGCCATCAGCTTAGGGCCAGTGAATGAGCAGTTCCTC.

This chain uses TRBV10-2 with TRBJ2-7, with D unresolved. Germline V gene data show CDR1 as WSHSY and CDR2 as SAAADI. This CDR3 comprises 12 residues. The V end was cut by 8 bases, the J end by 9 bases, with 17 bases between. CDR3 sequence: CASGHYPDMQYF. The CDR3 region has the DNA TGCGCCAGCGGGCACTATCCTGACATGCAGTACTTC.

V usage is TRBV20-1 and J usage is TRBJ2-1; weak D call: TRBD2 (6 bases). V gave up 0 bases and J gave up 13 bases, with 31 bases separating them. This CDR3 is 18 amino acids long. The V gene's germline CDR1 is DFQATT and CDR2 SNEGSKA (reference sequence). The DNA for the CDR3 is TGCAGTGCTAGAGATCTATTCCAGCTCAGCGGGTACCACAGTGAACAGTTCTTC. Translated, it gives CSARDLFQLSGYHSEQFF.

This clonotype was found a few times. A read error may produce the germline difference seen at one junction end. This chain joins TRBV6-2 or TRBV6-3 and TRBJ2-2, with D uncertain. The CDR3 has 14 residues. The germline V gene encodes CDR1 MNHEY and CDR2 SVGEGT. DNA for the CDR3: TGTGTCAGCAGTTACACAGTTAATACCGGGGAGCTGTTTTTT. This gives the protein CVSSYTVNTGELFF.

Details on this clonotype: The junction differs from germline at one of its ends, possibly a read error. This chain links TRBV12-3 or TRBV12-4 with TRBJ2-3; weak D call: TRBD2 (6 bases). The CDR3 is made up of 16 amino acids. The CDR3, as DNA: TGCGCCAGCAGTTTCGTGGCGGGGACCCTCACAGATACGCAGTATTTT. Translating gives CASSFVAGTLTDTQYF.

For the CDR3, the DNA is TGTGCCAGCAGTGAAGGAGCGGGAGGATACAATGAGCAGTTCTTC. Protein sequence: CASSEGAGGYNEQFF. The V gene is TRBV6-1, the J gene TRBJ2-1; 9 bases align to TRBD2. V trimming: 1 base; J trimming: 4 bases; junction bases outside the gene matches: 2. CDR3 length: 15 amino acids. Germline V lookup: CDR1 MNHNS, CDR2 SASEGT.

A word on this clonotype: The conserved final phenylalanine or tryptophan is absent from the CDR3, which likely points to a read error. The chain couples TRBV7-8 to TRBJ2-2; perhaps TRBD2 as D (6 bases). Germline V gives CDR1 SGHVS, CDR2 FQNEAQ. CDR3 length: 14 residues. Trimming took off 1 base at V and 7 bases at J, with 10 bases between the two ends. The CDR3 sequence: CASSLDSRDGELFY. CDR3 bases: TGTGCCAGCAGCTTAGATTCGCGGGACGGGGAGCTGTTTTAT.

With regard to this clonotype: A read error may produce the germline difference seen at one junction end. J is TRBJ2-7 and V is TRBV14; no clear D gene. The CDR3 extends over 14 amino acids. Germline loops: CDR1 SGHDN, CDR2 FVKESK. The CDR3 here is CASSVATFSYKQYF. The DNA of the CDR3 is TGTGCCAGCAGCGTTGCGACTTTCTCCTACAAGCAGTACTTC.

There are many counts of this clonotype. Written as DNA, the CDR3 is TGCGCCAGCAGTCCCTATTCAGTCTCCTACGAGCAGTACTTC. Encoded protein: CASSPYSVSYEQYF. J is TRBJ2-7 and V is TRBV5-1; D gene ambiguous. The CDR3 consists of 14 residues. Germline CDR1 is SGHRS and CDR2 is YFSETQ. With 5 bases removed from V and 0 bases from J, the gap between germline ends came to 12 bases.